The 22 T cell receptor beta chains reported below all come from one sample, sequenced in a study of blood T cell repertoires in COVID-19. TCRdb's table, derived via immunoSEQ multiplex PCR, lists solely in-frame clones and lacks some. This repertoire shows under 200,000 clones, roughly 91% found once; its top ten account for about 2%. The sample taken for sequencing was peripheral blood. These TCRs come from a young man with acute or convalescent COVID-19.

This chain uses TRBV18 with TRBJ2-7; D call uncertain. The CDR3 extends over 14 amino acids. V lost 2 bases, J lost 4 bases, and 12 bases lay in between. Germline CDR1 and CDR2: KGHSH and LQKENI. The CDR3 here is CASSPGLTGYEQYF. The CDR3 coding sequence is TGTGCCAGCTCACCAGGATTGACGGGTTACGAGCAGTACTTC. Drawing the rest from reference TRBV18 and TRBJ2-7, the complete variable domain is NAGVMQNPRHLVRRRGQEARLRCSPMKGHSHVYWYRQLPEEGLKFMVYLQKENIIDESGMPKERFSAEFPKEGPSILRIQQVVRGDSAAYFCASSPGLTGYEQYFGPGTRLTVT.

The chain carries TRBV2 and TRBJ2-7; TRBD1 aligns across 9 bases. Germline trimming cut 7 bases from V and 3 bases from J; bases unmatched to any gene: 7. This CDR3 is built from 14 residues. Looked up from germline, CDR1 is SNHLY and CDR2 is FYNNEI. The CDR3 region is CASKLGQGHYEQYF. For the CDR3, the DNA is TGTGCCAGCAAGTTGGGACAGGGACACTACGAGCAGTACTTC.

This clone was observed a few times. The chain has TRBV5-1 and TRBJ2-5; 11 nucleotides line up with TRBD2. V was clipped by 4 bases and J by 4 bases; unmatched bases: 18. In germline, CDR1 is SGHRS, CDR2 YFSETQ. This CDR3 comprises 19 residues. The CDR3 nucleotides read TGCGCCAGCAGCAACAGAAAGACTAGCGGGACCTCCAGCGGAGAGACCCAGTACTTC. This gives the protein CASSNRKTSGTSSGETQYF.

The rearrangement uses TRBV6-5 and TRBJ1-6; TRBD1 agrees at 8 bases. With V trimmed by 10 bases and J by 8 bases, 10 bases remained unmatched. The germline CDR1 and CDR2 sequences are MNHEY and SVGAGI. The CDR3 length is 14 residues. CDR3 nucleotide sequence: TGTGCCACAATACGGACAGGGCAAGATTCACCCCTCCACTTT. Protein product: CATIRTGQDSPLHF.

J is TRBJ1-1 and V is TRBV5-1, with 8 bases lining up with TRBD1. Germline V lookup: CDR1 SGHRS, CDR2 YFSETQ. Losses at the gene ends were 4 bases for V and 0 bases for J; bases not matched to a gene: 8. The CDR3 extends over 16 amino acids. Here the CDR3 DNA reads TGCGCCAGCAGCCGGAAGGAGGACAGGGTGAACACTGAAGCTTTCTTT. Translated, it gives CASSRKEDRVNTEAFF.

CDR3 sequence: CASSKPLERQGSDEQYF. DNA of the CDR3: TGTGCCAGCAGCAAACCCTTGGAAAGACAGGGGTCGGACGAGCAGTACTTC. J is TRBJ2-7 and V is TRBV11-2; 8 positions agree with TRBD1. This CDR3 has 17 amino acids. Germline-derived CDR1 and CDR2 are SGHAT and FQNNGV. V trimming: 5 bases; J trimming: 5 bases; junction bases outside the gene matches: 17.

V and J are TRBV7-9 and TRBJ2-3; no firm D call. Germline CDR1 and CDR2: SEHNR and FQNEAQ (reference sequence). The V end was cut by 3 bases, the J end by 3 bases, with 10 bases between. The length of the CDR3 is 14 residues. The CDR3 here is CASSFGAQTDTQYF. The CDR3 DNA sequence: TGTGCCAGCAGCTTTGGAGCCCAGACAGATACGCAGTATTTT.

The chain links TRBV25-1 to TRBJ2-7; D is possibly TRBD2 (6 bases). CDR1 and CDR2 (germline): MGHDK, SYGVNS. The CDR3 contains 15 residues. With 4 bases removed from V and 0 bases from J, the gap between germline ends came to 13 bases. CDR3 loop: CASSVFRGGSYEQYF. The CDR3 coding sequence is TGTGCCAGCAGTGTGTTTCGGGGAGGCTCCTACGAGCAGTACTTC.

In this sample, this clone turned up once. V gene TRBV6-6 combines with J gene TRBJ1-1; possibly TRBD1 for D (5 bases). V was pared by 2 bases and J by 6 bases, with 16 bases between. The CDR3 totals 15 residues. In germline, CDR1 is MNHNY, CDR2 SVGAGI (reference sequence). In DNA form, the CDR3 reads TGTGCCAGCAGTTACCGGGGGGGGGAGTACCCTGAAGCTTTCTTT. Its protein is CASSYRGGEYPEAFF.

The V gene is TRBV9, the J gene TRBJ2-7; D unresolved. The CDR3 runs to 13 residues. Looked up from germline, CDR1 is SGDLS and CDR2 is YYNGEE. The V end lost 0 bases, the J end lost 3 bases, and 7 bases lay between the germline ends. The CDR3 DNA reads TGTGCCAGCAGCGTAGGGCAGCGCTACGAGCAGTACTTC. It codes for CASSVGQRYEQYF.

Remarks on this clone: At one end, the junction sequence differs from germline, possibly due to a read error. The chain uses TRBV12-3 or TRBV12-4 and TRBJ2-7, with TRBD1 as a possible D gene (5 bases). CDR3 size: 12 residues. The DNA for the CDR3 is TGTGCCAGCAGTTTGGCCCAGGGCGCTCGCTTCTTC. Protein: CASSLAQGARFF.

V gene TRBV29-1 combines with J gene TRBJ1-1, with D unclear. This CDR3 comprises 10 residues. V lost 4 bases, J lost 8 bases, and 8 bases lay in between. In germline, CDR1 is SQVTM, CDR2 ANQGSEA. The CDR3 DNA is TGCAGCGTTGGTGGGCCAGAAGCTTTCTTT. As protein: CSVGGPEAFF.

This chain joins TRBV11-3 and TRBJ1-5; D unresolved. Germline V gives CDR1 SGHNT, CDR2 YENEEA. The CDR3 runs to 14 residues. Trimming removed 5 bases at V and 0 bases at J, with 8 bases between. CDR3 DNA: TGTGCCAGCAGCCAATCGGGTAGCAATCAGCCCCAGCATTTT. It translates to CASSQSGSNQPQHF.

This sequence joins TRBV19 and TRBJ2-3; D possibly corresponds to TRBD2 (5 bases). The germline V gene encodes CDR1 LNHDA and CDR2 SQIVND (reference sequence). Trimming shortened V by 2 bases and J by 3 bases, and 15 bases separated the two germline ends. The CDR3 has 16 amino acids. CDR3 sequence: CASSIPPTTGTDTQYF. The CDR3 coding sequence is TGTGCCAGTAGTATACCACCCACGACGGGGACAGATACGCAGTATTTT.

The V and J genes are TRBV6-6 and TRBJ2-5; D remains ambiguous. The CDR3 loop spans 14 amino acids. Germline assignment: CDR1 MNHNY and CDR2 SVGAGI (reference sequence). V was trimmed by 1 base and J by 2 bases, leaving 8 bases between them. The CDR3 reads CASSYYGIQETQYF. CDR3 nucleotides: TGTGCCAGCAGTTACTATGGCATACAAGAGACCCAGTACTTC.

V usage is TRBV5-1 and J usage is TRBJ2-7, with TRBD1 matching over 10 bases. The CDR3 sequence is 15 residues long. CDR1 is SGHRS, CDR2 YFSETQ, per germline. Germline trimming cut 0 bases from V and 5 bases from J; bases unmatched to any gene: 5. The CDR3 sequence: CASSLGQGAINEQYF. The CDR3 bases are TGCGCCAGCAGCTTGGGACAGGGGGCTATCAACGAGCAGTACTTC.

The chain couples TRBV9 to TRBJ2-5; the match to TRBD2 covers 7 bases. The CDR3 contains 14 residues. The J segment lost 9 bases and the V segment lost 0 bases, leaving 8 bases of the junction unmatched. Germline CDR1 SGDLS, CDR2 YYNGEE. The CDR3 is CASSVVEGGEPQYF. The CDR3, as DNA: TGTGCCAGCAGCGTAGTTGAGGGAGGGGAGCCCCAGTACTTC.

The rearrangement joins TRBV9 to TRBJ1-6; 7 bases fit TRBD1. This CDR3 contains 14 residues. Per the germline V gene, CDR1 is SGDLS and CDR2 is YYNGEE. With V trimmed by 4 bases and J by 7 bases, 5 bases remained unmatched. As DNA, the CDR3 is TGTGCCAGCAGCCCAGGGGGACAGAATTCACCCCTCCACTTT. Translation: CASSPGGQNSPLHF.

Concerning this clone: Within the sample, other DNA sequences also encode this same CDR3. The chain joins TRBV7-9 to TRBJ1-4; 11 bases line up with TRBD1. Trimming at V came to 3 bases and at J to 11 bases, leaving 5 bases not matched to a gene. CDR1 is SEHNR and CDR2 is FQNEAQ in the germline V gene (reference sequence). This CDR3 region has 14 residues. The CDR3 loop reads CASSLGTGGEKLFF. Written as DNA, the CDR3 is TGTGCCAGCAGCTTGGGGACAGGGGGTGAGAAACTGTTTTTT.

V gene TRBV18 combines with J gene TRBJ2-2; the D gene is possibly TRBD2 (5 bases). The CDR3 is 15 amino acids. Trimming removed 2 bases at V and 5 bases at J, with 12 bases between. Germline-derived CDR1 and CDR2 are KGHSH and LQKENI. The CDR3 protein is CASSPLYWETGELFF. The DNA of the CDR3 is TGTGCCAGCTCACCATTATACTGGGAGACCGGGGAGCTGTTTTTT.

The chain recombines TRBV5-6 with TRBJ2-3; possible D gene TRBD1, 6 bases. The ends were cut back, 5 bases at V and 5 bases at J, with 12 bases in the middle. CDR3 size: 13 residues. Germline CDR1 is SGHDT and CDR2 is YYEEEE. CDR3 loop: CASSSDRQDTQYF. CDR3 in DNA: TGTGCCAGCAGTTCCGACAGGCAAGATACGCAGTATTTT.

This clone was detected once. This chain uses TRBV4-1 with TRBJ1-1; tentatively, D is TRBD1 (5 bases). CDR1 is MGHRA and CDR2 is YSYEKL in the germline V gene. V lost 4 bases and J lost 4, with 16 bases in between. The CDR3 contains 15 residues. The CDR3 protein is CASSPRGKWSTEAFF. In nucleotides, the CDR3 is TGCGCCAGCAGCCCACGGGGGAAATGGAGCACTGAAGCTTTCTTT.